A selection of T cell receptor beta chains follows, all from one sample in a study of T cell changes during pregnancy in multiple sclerosis. Here immunoSEQ multiplex PCR was the method, and the copy in TCRdb shows in-frame clones only, minus some. The sample has 32,000 or so clones, roughly 87% seen once. Specimen: CD8+ T cells from peripheral blood mononuclear cells, collected in the first trimester of pregnancy. All receptors derive from a female donor with multiple sclerosis, enrolled in a pregnancy study. CDR3s include the opening cysteine and the closing phenylalanine or tryptophan. Fields, in order: D gene, clone size, J gene, V gene, CDR3 DNA, CDR3 protein. The D gene is left open where the match is weak. Expanded clones get a size class; other rows say once, few or many, or leave the size out.

NA | NA | TRBJ2-3 | TRBV7-9 | TGTGCCAGCAGCTTATTCGAGGGGGGCACAGATACGCAGTATTTT | CASSLFEGGTDTQYF
TRBD2 | NA | TRBJ2-1 | TRBV7-2 | TGTGCCAGCAGCCCCGACGGACTAGCGGCTAACAATGAGCAGTTCTTC | CASSPDGLAANNEQFF
TRBD1 | NA | TRBJ2-2 | TRBV4-1 | TGCGCCAGCAGCCAAGTCCCCGGGACAGGGGGTTCATGGGAGCTGTTTTTT | CASSQVPGTGGSWELFF
NA | NA | TRBJ2-1 | TRBV30 | TGTGCCTGGAGTGTAATGACGGGATCAACTCAATTTTACAATGAGCAGTTCTTC | CAWSVMTGSTQFYNEQFF
TRBD2 | NA | TRBJ2-3 | TRBV28 | TGTGCCAGCAGCCTCCTTAGTGTAGGACTAGACACAGATACGCAGTATTTT | CASSLLSVGLDTDTQYF
NA | NA | TRBJ2-1 | TRBV13 | TGTGCCAGCAGCCAGGGCCTAGCGGAGCAGTTCTTC | CASSQGLAEQFF
NA | NA | TRBJ2-7 | TRBV19 | TGTGCCAGTAGTATCTCAGCAGGCCTCTCCTACGAGCAGTACTTC | CASSISAGLSYEQYF
TRBD1 | NA | TRBJ2-7 | TRBV11-2 | TGTGCCAGCAGCTCCCTAGGGACAGGGGACTACGAGCAGTACTTC | CASSSLGTGDYEQYF
TRBD1 | NA | TRBJ1-1 | TRBV9 | TGTGCCAGCAGCGCCCGGGACAGGGGGGTGGACACTGAAGCTTTCTTT | CASSARDRGVDTEAFF
TRBD2 | NA | TRBJ2-1 | TRBV6-5 | TGTGCCAGCAGTTACTCACTAGCGGGAGGGCTCGATGAGCAGTTCTTC | CASSYSLAGGLDEQFF
TRBD2 | NA | TRBJ2-3 | TRBV4-1 | TGCGCCAGCAGCCTTCGACTAGCGGGAGATACGCAGTATTTT | CASSLRLAGDTQYF
TRBD2 | NA | TRBJ2-7 | TRBV11-2 | TGTGCCAGCAGCTCACCAGGGACTAGCGGGGGGTACGAGCAGTACTTC | CASSSPGTSGGYEQYF
NA | NA | TRBJ2-7 | TRBV27 | TGTGCCAGCAGTCCGTCTACAGGATATACCAATTACGAGCAGTACTTC | CASSPSTGYTNYEQYF
TRBD1 | medium-sized | TRBJ2-7 | TRBV6-1 | TGTGCCAGCAGTGAATTGTCGGGACAGGGGGACGACGAGCAGTACTTC | CASSELSGQGDDEQYF
TRBD1 | NA | TRBJ2-3 | TRBV5-1 | TGCGCCAGCAGCCCCCGGGACAGGGAGGCAGATACGCAGTATTTT | CASSPRDREADTQYF
NA | NA | TRBJ2-1 | TRBV29-1 | TGCAGCGTTGAATCACTAGCAGTTGAGCAGTTCTTC | CSVESLAVEQFF
TRBD1 | many | TRBJ2-3 | TRBV14 | TGTGCCAGCAGCCAAGAAATGGCAGGGGGAACAGATACGCAGTATTTT | CASSQEMAGGTDTQYF
NA | NA | TRBJ1-2 | TRBV9 | TGTGCCAGCAGCACGCCCCGAGGCCGACCGGGCTATGGCTACACCTTC | CASSTPRGRPGYGYTF
NA | NA | TRBJ2-7 | TRBV5-6 | TGTGCCAGCAGCTTGGGGGGGCCGCAGTACTTC | CASSLGGPQYF
NA | NA | TRBJ1-5 | TRBV1 | TGCACCAGCAGCCCAGGGGAGCAGGTCAGGGCGAATCAGCCCCAGCATTTT | CTSSPGEQVRANQPQHF
NA | NA | TRBJ2-5 | TRBV25-1 | TGTGCCAGCAGTCCCCTGGGACTCAGTTCCCAAGAGACCCAGTACTTC | CASSPLGLSSQETQYF
TRBD1 | NA | TRBJ1-1 | TRBV27 | TGTGCCAGCAGTCCGCTCCCACAGGGGCCCACTGAAGCTTTCTTT | CASSPLPQGPTEAFF
TRBD1 | NA | TRBJ2-7 | TRBV18 | TGTGCCAGCTCAAAGGGGGCTCAAGAGCAGTACTTC | CASSKGAQEQYF
NA | NA | TRBJ2-7 | TRBV27 | TGTGCCAGCAGTTCCCCCGGGACTCCTTACGAGCAGTACTTC | CASSSPGTPYEQYF
NA | once | TRBJ2-2 | TRBV10-2 | TGCGCCAGCAGTGTGTTTAACTGGGGCCCCGGGGAGCTGTTTTTT | CASSVFNWGPGELFF
NA | NA | TRBJ1-2 | TRBV5-1 | TGCGCCAGCAGCTCCGAGGGGGGGATCAAGGGAGGCTACACCTTC | CASSSEGGIKGGYTF
TRBD2 | NA | TRBJ2-3 | TRBV6-4 | TGTGCCAGCAGTGACTCGGCGGGAGGAGTGTCAGATACGCAGTATTTT | CASSDSAGGVSDTQYF
TRBD1 | NA | TRBJ2-5 | TRBV10-1 | TGCGCCAGCAGTGAGTCAGGACAGGGGGCCAGTGAGGAGACCCAGTACTTC | CASSESGQGASEETQYF
TRBD1 | NA | TRBJ2-7 | TRBV4-1 | TGCGCCAGCAGCCATACCGGGACAGAGCATCCCTACGAGCAGTACTTC | CASSHTGTEHPYEQYF
NA | NA | TRBJ2-1 | TRBV15 | TGTGCCACCAGCAGAGCCCCAGACTACAATGAGCAGTTCTTC | CATSRAPDYNEQFF
NA | medium-sized | TRBJ2-1 | TRBV28 | TGTGCCAGCACATTGGTCCGGGGGTTCGATGAGCAGTTCTTC | CASTLVRGFDEQFF
NA | NA | TRBJ2-7 | TRBV7-9 | TGTGCCAGCAGCTCGGACGGGGACGAGCAGTACTTC | CASSSDGDEQYF
NA | NA | TRBJ2-3 | TRBV6-4 | TGTGCCAGCAACGGGGGTAGGGATACGCAGTATTTT | CASNGGRDTQYF
TRBD1 | NA | TRBJ2-1 | TRBV4-1 | TGCGCCAGCAGCCTACGACAGGGCTACAATGAGCAGTTCTTC | CASSLRQGYNEQFF
NA | NA | TRBJ2-1 | TRBV2 | TGTGCCAGCAGCGCCTCCTCGAGCTCCTACAATGAGCAGTTCTTC | CASSASSSSYNEQFF
NA | NA | TRBJ2-5 | TRBV5-5 | TGTGCCAGCAGCCGGGGGAGCTTAGATGGGGAGACCCAGTACTTC | CASSRGSLDGETQYF
TRBD2 | NA | TRBJ2-2 | TRBV6-4 | TGTGCCAGCTGCCGGGGACTAGGTTGCACCGGGGAGCTGTTTTTT | CASCRGLGCTGELFF
NA | NA | TRBJ2-1 | TRBV7-4 | TGTGCCAGCAGCTTACGGTCCGGGAGAGGGAATGAGCAGTTCTTC | CASSLRSGRGNEQFF
TRBD2 | NA | TRBJ2-2 | TRBV6-1 | TGTGCCAGCAGTGAGCTAGCGGACACCGGGGAGCTGTTTTTT | CASSELADTGELFF
NA | NA | TRBJ2-5 | TRBV27 | TGTGCCAGCAGTTGGTTCGCAGAAGAGACCCAGTACTTC | CASSWFAEETQYF
TRBD2 | NA | TRBJ2-3 | TRBV11-2 | TGTGCCAGCAGCAACCAACCGGGACTAGGGGTTTTTTCGCAGTATTTT | CASSNQPGLGVFSQYF
NA | NA | TRBJ1-5 | TRBV4-1 | TGCGCCAGCAGCCAAAGGCAGGGACTTAGCAATCAGCCCCAGCATTTT | CASSQRQGLSNQPQHF
TRBD2 | NA | TRBJ2-1 | TRBV28 | TGTGCCAGCAGTCTGGGGACTAGCGAGAATACAGAGCAGTTCTTC | CASSLGTSENTEQFF
NA | NA | TRBJ2-1 | TRBV19 | TGTGCCAGTAGTATGGAGCCAGGGGAAAACAATGAGCAGTTCTTC | CASSMEPGENNEQFF
NA | few | TRBJ2-7 | TRBV5-1 | TGCGCCAGCAGCTTGGGGTCTACTACTGGCGAGCAGTACTTC | CASSLGSTTGEQYF
TRBD1 | NA | TRBJ1-1 | TRBV4-1 | TGCGCCAGCCGGGGGGACAGGGACGCTAGAAACACTGAAGCTTTCTTT | CASRGDRDARNTEAFF
NA | once | TRBJ1-4 | TRBV16 | TGTGCCAGCAGCCAATCCACTATTAGGGAGGAAAAACTGTTTTTT | CASSQSTIREEKLFF
NA | NA | TRBJ2-5 | TRBV7-6 | TGTGCCAGCAGCTTAGCGGGCCTCATAGAGACCCAGTACTTC | CASSLAGLIETQYF
NA | once | TRBJ2-7 | TRBV19 | TGTGCCAGTAGTCCGGGACACGTCTACGAGCAGTACTTC | CASSPGHVYEQYF
TRBD2 | NA | TRBJ2-1 | TRBV4-3 | TGCGCCAGCAGCCAAGGGCTAGCGGGAGGACCCTACAATGAGCAGTTCTTC | CASSQGLAGGPYNEQFF
TRBD2 | NA | TRBJ2-3 | TRBV12-5 | TGTGCTAGTGGTTTAGGAGCGGGAGATACAGATACGCAGTATTTT | CASGLGAGDTDTQYF
TRBD2 | NA | TRBJ2-7 | TRBV28 | TGTGCCAGCAGTTTATCCCTGGGGCTTCGGGGACTAGCGATTCCTGACGAGCAGTACTTC | CASSLSLGLRGLAIPDEQYF
TRBD2 | once | TRBJ2-5 | TRBV30 | TGTGCCGGGGGACTAGCGGGGACCCAGTACTTC | CAGGLAGTQYF